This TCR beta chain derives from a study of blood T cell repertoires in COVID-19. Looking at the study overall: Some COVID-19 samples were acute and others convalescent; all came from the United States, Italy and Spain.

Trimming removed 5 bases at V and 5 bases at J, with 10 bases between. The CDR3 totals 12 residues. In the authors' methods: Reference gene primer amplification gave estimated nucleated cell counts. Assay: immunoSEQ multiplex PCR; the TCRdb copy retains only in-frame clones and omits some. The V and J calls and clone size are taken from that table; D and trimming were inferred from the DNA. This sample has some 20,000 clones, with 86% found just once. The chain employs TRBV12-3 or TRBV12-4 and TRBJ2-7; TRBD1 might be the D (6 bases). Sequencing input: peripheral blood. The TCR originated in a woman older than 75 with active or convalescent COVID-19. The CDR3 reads CASSTGFNEQYF. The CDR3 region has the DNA TGTGCCAGCAGTACAGGGTTTAACGAGCAGTACTTC.